Listed below are T cell receptor beta chains from one sample, sequenced in a study of cytomegalovirus exposure and HLA in healthy donors. Sequencing used immunoSEQ multiplex PCR; TCRdb keeps in-frame clones, though not all of them. The table lists under 150,000 clones, around 73% of them singletons. The sequencing input was PBMCs. The receptors were sampled from a woman aged 40 to 50 in good health and CMV-seronegative. CDR3s include the opening cysteine and the closing phenylalanine or tryptophan. D genes are given only for firm matches. Clone size is not always given. Where it is, it says once, few, many or a class for expanded clones.

>-|TRBD1|TRBV9|TRBJ1-1
CASSFPGTGVATEAFF
TGTGCCAGCAGCTTTCCCGGGACAGGGGTGGCCACTGAAGCTTTCTTT
>-|-|TRBV5-6|TRBJ1-2
CASSLERTAYGYTF
TGTGCCAGCAGCTTGGAACGAACAGCCTATGGCTACACCTTC
>once|-|TRBV19|TRBJ1-1
CASSIGTDRPWNTEAFF
TGTGCCAGTAGTATAGGTACAGACAGACCCTGGAACACTGAAGCTTTCTTT
>-|TRBD2|TRBV2|TRBJ2-2
CASSRRVAGGTGELFF
TGTGCCAGCAGCCGGAGGGTAGCGGGGGGCACCGGGGAGCTGTTTTTT
>-|TRBD2|TRBV2|TRBJ2-5
CASSDSGGETQYF
TGTGCCAGCAGTGATTCGGGAGGGGAGACCCAGTACTTC
>-|-|TRBV18|TRBJ1-2
CASSPIEKDRGGYTF
TGTGCCAGCTCACCCATTGAGAAGGACAGAGGTGGCTACACCTTC
>few|-|TRBV27|TRBJ1-1
CASIAGETEAFF
TGTGCCAGCATAGCAGGGGAGACTGAAGCTTTCTTT
>few|TRBD1|TRBV5-1|TRBJ1-1
CASSLTGGNTEAFF
TGCGCCAGCAGCTTGACAGGGGGAAACACTGAAGCTTTCTTT
>-|-|TRBV7-9|TRBJ1-1
CASSLSTPRVHEAFF
TGTGCCAGCAGCTTATCTACACCCAGGGTACATGAAGCTTTCTTT
>once|TRBD2|TRBV5-4|TRBJ2-7
CASSPPGGGSYEQYF
TGTGCCAGCAGCCCGCCGGGGGGAGGGTCCTACGAGCAGTACTTC
>-|-|TRBV30|TRBJ1-5
CAWSVLGGNQPQHF
TGTGCCTGGAGTGTACTGGGAGGGAATCAGCCCCAGCATTTT
>-|TRBD2|TRBV6-5|TRBJ2-1
CASSLAGGHGNEQFF
TGTGCCAGCAGTTTAGCGGGGGGGCATGGTAATGAGCAGTTCTTC
>-|-|TRBV19|TRBJ2-2
CASTSIRGHTGELFF
TGTGCCAGTACCTCAATCCGGGGTCACACCGGGGAGCTGTTTTTT
>few|TRBD1|TRBV19|TRBJ1-4
CASSLGQGVEKLFF
TGTGCCAGTAGTTTGGGACAGGGAGTGGAAAAACTGTTTTTT
>-|-|TRBV14|TRBJ2-3
CASSQSHSAGTQYF
TGTGCCAGCAGCCAAAGCCATTCTGCAGGTACGCAGTATTTT
>few|TRBD1|TRBV6-6|TRBJ1-3
CASSFDRAGNTIYF
TGTGCCAGCAGTTTCGACAGGGCTGGAAACACCATATATTTT
>few|-|TRBV5-1|TRBJ2-5
CASSSLGGQETQYF
TGCGCCAGCAGCTCCCTGGGGGGCCAAGAGACCCAGTACTTC
>-|TRBD1|TRBV19|TRBJ1-6
CASSRDRALPPLHF
TGTGCCAGTAGCCGGGACAGAGCTCTTCCACCCCTCCACTTT
>-|-|TRBV7-9|TRBJ2-5
CASSLVRETQYF
TGTGCCAGCAGCTTGGTCCGGGAGACCCAGTACTTC
>-|-|TRBV7-9|TRBJ1-6
CASSRGSSYNSPLHF
TGTGCCAGCAGCCGCGGAAGCTCCTATAATTCACCCCTCCACTTT
>-|TRBD1|TRBV5-1|TRBJ2-1
CASSPGDRWNEQFF
TGCGCCAGCAGCCCCGGGGACAGGTGGAATGAGCAGTTCTTC
>-|-|TRBV15|TRBJ1-1
CATSRLQGLEAFF
TGTGCCACCAGCAGACTACAGGGCCTTGAAGCTTTCTTT
>-|-|TRBV29-1|TRBJ1-2
CSVESGDNYGYTF
TGCAGCGTTGAATCGGGAGATAACTATGGCTACACCTTC
>-|TRBD1|TRBV5-4|TRBJ1-1
CASSSGQGAFF
TGTGCCAGCAGCTCTGGACAGGGAGCTTTCTTT
>-|TRBD1|TRBV6-6|TRBJ1-6
CASSEDRRISPLHF
TGTGCCAGCAGTGAGGACAGGAGGATTTCACCCCTCCACTTT
>-|-|TRBV7-9|TRBJ2-5
CASSLGSVRQETQYF
TGTGCCAGCAGCTTAGGCTCCGTCAGACAAGAGACCCAGTACTTC
>-|-|TRBV6-5|TRBJ1-3
CASATGFGNTIYF
TGTGCCAGCGCCACAGGCTTTGGAAACACCATATATTTT
>few|-|TRBV9|TRBJ1-3
CASSGGGPLTGNTIYF
TGTGCCAGCAGCGGGGGGGGACCCCTAACTGGAAACACCATATATTTT
>-|TRBD1|TRBV4-1|TRBJ1-4
CASSQAPRQGAGEKLFF
TGCGCCAGCAGCCAAGCCCCTCGACAGGGGGCCGGGGAAAAACTGTTTTTT
>-|-|TRBV7-9|TRBJ1-2
CASSPQMGALANYGYTF
TGTGCCAGCAGCCCGCAGATGGGGGCCCTAGCTAACTATGGCTACACCTTC
>-|TRBD2|TRBV11-1|TRBJ2-1
CASSLLSREANEQFF
TGTGCCAGCAGCTTACTTTCGCGGGAGGCAAATGAGCAGTTCTTC
>-|-|TRBV4-1|TRBJ2-5
CASSQDIQETQYF
TGCGCCAGCAGCCAAGATATACAAGAGACCCAGTACTTC
>few|-|TRBV4-1|TRBJ1-5
CASSPGGGAQPQHF
TGCGCCAGCAGCCCGGGGGGTGGGGCTCAGCCCCAGCATTTT
>few|-|TRBV19|TRBJ1-1
CASSVGRAYTEAFF
TGTGCCAGTAGTGTAGGCAGGGCTTACACTGAAGCTTTCTTT
>few|TRBD1|TRBV7-9|TRBJ1-2
CASSITDRDGYTF
TGTGCCAGCAGCATCACCGACAGGGATGGCTACACCTTC
>once|-|TRBV29-1|TRBJ2-7
CSVAPDMDNEQYF
TGCAGCGTTGCGCCGGACATGGATAACGAGCAGTACTTC
>few|-|TRBV6-1|TRBJ1-5
CASSEGATDQPQHF
TGTGCCAGCAGTGAGGGGGCGACGGATCAGCCCCAGCATTTT
>-|TRBD1|TRBV27|TRBJ1-1
CASSRGTGGTEAFF
TGTGCCAGCAGTAGGGGGACAGGGGGCACTGAAGCTTTCTTT
>-|TRBD2|TRBV27|TRBJ2-1
CASSAGASYNEQFF
TGTGCCAGTTCAGCGGGGGCTTCCTACAATGAGCAGTTCTTC
>-|TRBD1|TRBV2|TRBJ2-3
CASSGQTGVGDTQYF
TGTGCCAGCAGTGGACAGACAGGGGTAGGCGATACGCAGTATTTT
>-|-|TRBV4-2|TRBJ1-2
CASSGAENYGYTF
TGTGCCAGCAGCGGAGCGGAAAACTATGGCTACACCTTC
>-|-|TRBV27|TRBJ1-2
CASKGLRGESYGYTF
TGTGCCAGCAAGGGGCTGCGGGGAGAGTCCTATGGCTACACCTTC
>-|TRBD2|TRBV4-1|TRBJ2-5
CASSHSGSGGAQETQYF
TGCGCCAGCAGCCATTCCGGCAGCGGGGGGGCCCAAGAGACCCAGTACTTC
>-|-|TRBV5-4|TRBJ1-2
CASSLNREYGYTF
TGTGCCAGCAGCTTGAACAGGGAGTATGGCTACACCTTC
>many|TRBD1|TRBV5-4|TRBJ1-1
CASSRDRGTEAFF
TGTGCCAGCAGCAGAGACAGGGGCACTGAAGCTTTCTTT
>-|-|TRBV7-9|TRBJ1-6
CASSYPTGSLFYNSPLHF
TGTGCCAGCAGCTACCCTACAGGGAGCTTGTTCTATAATTCACCCCTCCACTTT
>-|-|TRBV9|TRBJ2-1
CASSVVATLPSSYNEQFF
TGTGCCAGCAGCGTAGTGGCGACACTTCCGTCGTCCTACAATGAGCAGTTCTTC
>-|TRBD1|TRBV2|TRBJ2-6
CASNQRRDRGVSGANVLTF
TGTGCCAGCAATCAAAGGCGGGACAGGGGAGTATCCGGGGCCAACGTCCTGACTTTC
>few|TRBD1|TRBV19|TRBJ1-4
CASWDSNYEKLFF
TGTGCCAGTTGGGACAGCAACTATGAAAAACTGTTTTTT
>-|-|TRBV7-9|TRBJ1-1
CASSFPGAGLNTEAFF
TGTGCCAGCAGCTTCCCTGGGGCAGGTCTGAACACTGAAGCTTTCTTT
>-|-|TRBV5-6|TRBJ1-4
CASSSTGEKLFF
TGTGCCAGCAGCTCCACCGGGGAAAAACTGTTTTTT
>-|-|TRBV29-1|TRBJ2-2
CSVIIRGVGDTGELFF
TGCAGCGTGATCATCAGGGGTGTTGGGGACACCGGGGAGCTGTTTTTT
>-|-|TRBV10-3|TRBJ1-1
CAISIDDRRSEAFF
TGTGCCATTTCGATTGATGACAGGCGCTCAGAAGCTTTCTTT
>-|-|TRBV5-6|TRBJ1-1
CASSLDGTLNTEAFF
TGTGCCAGCAGCTTGGACGGGACATTGAACACTGAAGCTTTCTTT
>few|TRBD2|TRBV4-1|TRBJ2-7
CASSARSGTSGYEQYF
TGCGCCAGCTCAGCAAGATCCGGGACTAGCGGTTACGAGCAGTACTTC
>-|-|TRBV7-2|TRBJ2-6
CASSLATSSGANVLTF
TGTGCCAGCAGCTTAGCGACAAGCTCTGGGGCCAACGTCCTGACTTTC
>once|-|TRBV6-1|TRBJ1-6
CASSRSGSYNSPLHF
TGTGCCAGCAGCCGCTCCGGGAGTTATAATTCACCCCTCCACTTT
>-|-|TRBV10-3|TRBJ1-5
CAIRSYNNQPQHF
TGTGCCATCAGATCTTATAACAATCAGCCCCAGCATTTT
>-|-|TRBV4-1|TRBJ1-6
CASSQGTAPVSSYNSPLHF
TGCGCCAGCAGCCAAGGGACAGCGCCTGTAAGCTCCTATAATTCACCCCTCCACTTT